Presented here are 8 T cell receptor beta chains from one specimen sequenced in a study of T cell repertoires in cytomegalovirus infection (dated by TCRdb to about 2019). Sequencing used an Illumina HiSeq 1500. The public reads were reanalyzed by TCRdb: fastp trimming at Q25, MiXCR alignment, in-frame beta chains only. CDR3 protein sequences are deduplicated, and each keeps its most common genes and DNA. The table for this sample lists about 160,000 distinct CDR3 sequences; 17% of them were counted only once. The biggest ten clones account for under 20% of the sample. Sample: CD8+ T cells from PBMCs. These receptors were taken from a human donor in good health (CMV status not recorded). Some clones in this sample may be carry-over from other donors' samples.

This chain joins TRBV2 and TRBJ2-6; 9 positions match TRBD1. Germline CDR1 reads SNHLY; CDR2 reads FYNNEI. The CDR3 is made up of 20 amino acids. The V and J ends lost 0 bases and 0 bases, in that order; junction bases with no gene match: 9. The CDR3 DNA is TGTGCCAGCAGTGAAGCGCTTCAGGGACAGGGAGTCTCTGGGGCCAACGTCCTGACTTTC. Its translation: CASSEALQGQGVSGANVLTF. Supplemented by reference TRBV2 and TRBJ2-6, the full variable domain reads EPEVTQTPSHQVTQMGQEVILRCVPISNHLYFYWYRQILGQKVEFLVSFYNNEISEKSEIFDDQFSVERPDGSNFTLKIRSTKLEDSAMYFCASSEALQGQGVSGANVLTFGAGSRLTVL.

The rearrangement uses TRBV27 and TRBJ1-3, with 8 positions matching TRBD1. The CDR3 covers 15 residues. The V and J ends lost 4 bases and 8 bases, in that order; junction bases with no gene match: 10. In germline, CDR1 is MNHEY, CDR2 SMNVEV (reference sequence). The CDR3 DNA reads TGTGCCAGCAGTTCAAGACAGGGGAGTTGGGACACCATATATTTT. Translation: CASSSRQGSWDTIYF.

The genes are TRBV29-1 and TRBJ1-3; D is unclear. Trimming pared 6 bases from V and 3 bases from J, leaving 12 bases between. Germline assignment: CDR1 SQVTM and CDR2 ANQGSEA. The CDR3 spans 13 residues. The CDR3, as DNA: TGCAGCGTCCTTTCGGTTTTTGGAAACACCATATATTTT. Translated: CSVLSVFGNTIYF. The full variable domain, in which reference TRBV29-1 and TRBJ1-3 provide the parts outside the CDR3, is SAVISQKPSRDICQRGTSLTIQCQVDSQVTMMFWYRQQPGQSLTLIATANQGSEATYESGFVIDKFPISRPNLTFSTLTVSNMSPEDSSIYLCSVLSVFGNTIYFGEGSWLTVV.

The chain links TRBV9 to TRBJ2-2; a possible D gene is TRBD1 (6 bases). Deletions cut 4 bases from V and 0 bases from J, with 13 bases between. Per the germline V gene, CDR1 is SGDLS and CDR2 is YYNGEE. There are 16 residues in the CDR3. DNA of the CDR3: TGTGCCAGCAGCTTACCCGGGACAACGAACACCGGGGAGCTGTTTTTT. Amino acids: CASSLPGTTNTGELFF.

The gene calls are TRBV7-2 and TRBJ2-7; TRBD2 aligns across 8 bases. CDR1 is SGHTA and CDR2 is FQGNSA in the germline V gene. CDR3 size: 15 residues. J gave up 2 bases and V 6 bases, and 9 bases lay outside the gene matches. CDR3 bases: TGTGCCAGCAGTATTAGCGGGAATCCTACCTACGAGCAGTACTTC. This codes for CASSISGNPTYEQYF.

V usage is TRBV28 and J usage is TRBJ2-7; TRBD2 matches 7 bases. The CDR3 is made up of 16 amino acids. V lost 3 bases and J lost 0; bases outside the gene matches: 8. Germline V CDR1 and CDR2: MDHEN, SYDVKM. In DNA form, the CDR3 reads TGTGCCAGCAGTTTCAACCCTAGCGGTCCCTCCTACGAGCAGTACTTC. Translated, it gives CASSFNPSGPSYEQYF.

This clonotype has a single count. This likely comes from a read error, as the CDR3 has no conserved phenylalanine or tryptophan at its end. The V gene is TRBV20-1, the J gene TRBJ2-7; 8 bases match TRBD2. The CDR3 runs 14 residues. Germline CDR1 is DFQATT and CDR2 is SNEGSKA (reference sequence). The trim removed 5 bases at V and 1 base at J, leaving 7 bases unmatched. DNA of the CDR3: TGCAGTGCTCTAGCGGGTTTCTATTCCTACGAGCAGTACTTG. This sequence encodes CSALAGFYSYEQYL.

In DNA, the CDR3 is TGTGCCAGCACTCCAGGGACCAATGAGCAGTTCTTC. Translating gives CASTPGTNEQFF. This rearrangement joins TRBV6-6 to TRBJ2-1; D tentatively fits TRBD1 or TRBD2 (5 bases each). V shed 7 bases and J shed 6 bases, with 10 bases lying between them. Germline V gene data show CDR1 as MNHNY and CDR2 as SVGAGI (reference sequence). CDR3 length equals 12 residues.